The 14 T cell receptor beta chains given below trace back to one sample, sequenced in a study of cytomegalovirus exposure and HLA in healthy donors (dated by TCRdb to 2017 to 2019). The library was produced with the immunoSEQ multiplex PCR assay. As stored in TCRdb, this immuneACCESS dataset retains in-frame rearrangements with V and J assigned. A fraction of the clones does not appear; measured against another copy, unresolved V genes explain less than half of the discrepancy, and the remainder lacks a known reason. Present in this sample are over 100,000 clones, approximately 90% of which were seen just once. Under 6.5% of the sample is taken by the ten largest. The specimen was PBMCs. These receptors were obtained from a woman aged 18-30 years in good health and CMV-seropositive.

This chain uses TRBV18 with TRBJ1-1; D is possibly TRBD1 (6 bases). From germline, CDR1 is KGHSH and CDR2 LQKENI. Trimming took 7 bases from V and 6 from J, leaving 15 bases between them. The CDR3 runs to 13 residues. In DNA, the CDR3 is TGTGCCAGCTTACAAAGTACAGGGTCTGAAGCTTTCTTT. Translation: CASLQSTGSEAFF.

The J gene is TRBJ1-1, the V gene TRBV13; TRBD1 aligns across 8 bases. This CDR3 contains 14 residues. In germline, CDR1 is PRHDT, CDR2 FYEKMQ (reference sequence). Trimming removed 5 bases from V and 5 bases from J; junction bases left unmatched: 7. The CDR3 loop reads CASSRGQGGTEAFF. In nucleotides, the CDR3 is TGTGCCAGCAGCCGTGGACAGGGAGGGACTGAAGCTTTCTTT.

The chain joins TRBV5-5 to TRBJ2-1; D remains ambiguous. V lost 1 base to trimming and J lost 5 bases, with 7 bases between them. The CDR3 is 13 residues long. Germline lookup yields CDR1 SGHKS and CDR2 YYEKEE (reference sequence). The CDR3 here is CASSLFANNEQFF. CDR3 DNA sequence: TGTGCCAGCAGCTTGTTCGCGAACAATGAGCAGTTCTTC.

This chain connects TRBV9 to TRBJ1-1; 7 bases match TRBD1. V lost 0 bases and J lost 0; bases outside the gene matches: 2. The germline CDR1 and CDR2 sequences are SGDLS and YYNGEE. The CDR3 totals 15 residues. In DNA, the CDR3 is TGTGCCAGCAGCGTAGGGGGACAGATGAACACTGAAGCTTTCTTT. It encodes CASSVGGQMNTEAFF. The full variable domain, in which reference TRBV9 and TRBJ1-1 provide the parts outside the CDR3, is DSGVTQTPKHLITATGQRVTLRCSPRSGDLSVYWYQQSLDQGLQFLIQYYNGEERAKGNILERFSAQQFPDLHSELNLSSLELGDSALYFCASSVGGQMNTEAFFGQGTRLTVV.

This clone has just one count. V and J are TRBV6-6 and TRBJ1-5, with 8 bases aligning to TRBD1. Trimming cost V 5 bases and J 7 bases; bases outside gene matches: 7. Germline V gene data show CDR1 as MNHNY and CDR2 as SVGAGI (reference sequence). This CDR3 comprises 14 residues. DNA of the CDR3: TGTGCCAGCAGTCTCAGGGGGCTTGGACAGCCCCAGCATTTT. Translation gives CASSLRGLGQPQHF.

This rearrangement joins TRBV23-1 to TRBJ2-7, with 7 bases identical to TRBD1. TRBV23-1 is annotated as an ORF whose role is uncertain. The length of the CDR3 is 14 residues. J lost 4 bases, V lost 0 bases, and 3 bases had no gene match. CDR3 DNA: TGCGCCAGCAGTCAATCACGACAGGGTTACGAGCAGTACTTC. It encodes CASSQSRQGYEQYF.

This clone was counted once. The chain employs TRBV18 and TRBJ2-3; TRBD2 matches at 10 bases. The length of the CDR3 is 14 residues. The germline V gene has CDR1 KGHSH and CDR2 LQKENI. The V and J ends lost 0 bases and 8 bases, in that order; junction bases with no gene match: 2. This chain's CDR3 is CASSPPLAGGTQYF. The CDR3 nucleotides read TGTGCCAGCTCACCACCTTTAGCGGGGGGTACGCAGTATTTT.

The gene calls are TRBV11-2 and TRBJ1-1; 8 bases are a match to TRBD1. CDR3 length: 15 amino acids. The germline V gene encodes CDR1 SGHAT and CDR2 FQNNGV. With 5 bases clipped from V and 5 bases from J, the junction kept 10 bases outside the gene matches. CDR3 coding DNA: TGTGCCAGCAGCCCAATTACAGGGGGGACTACTGAAGCTTTCTTT. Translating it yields CASSPITGGTTEAFF.

CDR3 nucleotide sequence: TGTGCCAGCTCACCACTTGTCGGTAACTATGGCTACACCTTC. It encodes CASSPLVGNYGYTF. This chain links TRBV18 with TRBJ1-2; D not certain. The V end lost 1 base, the J end lost 1 base, and 7 bases lay between the germline ends. The CDR3 is made up of 14 amino acids. Per the germline V gene, CDR1 is KGHSH and CDR2 is LQKENI. Variable domain in full (rest from reference TRBV18 and TRBJ1-2): NAGVMQNPRHLVRRRGQEARLRCSPMKGHSHVYWYRQLPEEGLKFMVYLQKENIIDESGMPKERFSAEFPKEGPSILRIQQVVRGDSAAYFCASSPLVGNYGYTFGSGTRLTVV.

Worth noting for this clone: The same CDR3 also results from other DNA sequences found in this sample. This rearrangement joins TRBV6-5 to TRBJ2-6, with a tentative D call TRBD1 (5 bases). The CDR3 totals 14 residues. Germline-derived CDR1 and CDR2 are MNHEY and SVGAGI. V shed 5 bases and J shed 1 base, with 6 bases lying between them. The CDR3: CASSTGSGANVLTF. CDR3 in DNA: TGTGCCAGCAGTACAGGATCTGGGGCCAACGTCCTGACTTTC.

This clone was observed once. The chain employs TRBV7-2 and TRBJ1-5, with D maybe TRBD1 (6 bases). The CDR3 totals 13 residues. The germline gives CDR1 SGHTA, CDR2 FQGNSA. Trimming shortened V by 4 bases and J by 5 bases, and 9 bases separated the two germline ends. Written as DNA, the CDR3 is TGTGCCAGCAGCTCCACAGGGTATCAGCCCCAGCATTTT. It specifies CASSSTGYQPQHF. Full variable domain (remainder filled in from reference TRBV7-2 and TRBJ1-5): GAGVSQSPSNKVTEKGKDVELRCDPISGHTALYWYRQSLGQGLEFLIYFQGNSAPDKSGLPSDRFSAERTGGSVSTLTIQRTQQEDSAVYLCASSSTGYQPQHFGDGTRLSIL.

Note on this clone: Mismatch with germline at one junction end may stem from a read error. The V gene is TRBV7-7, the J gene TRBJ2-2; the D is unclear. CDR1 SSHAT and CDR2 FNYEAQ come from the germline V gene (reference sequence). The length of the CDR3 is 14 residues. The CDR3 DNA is TGTGCTAGCAGCCGCGACTCGTACACCGGGGAGCTGTTTTTT. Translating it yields CASSRDSYTGELFF.

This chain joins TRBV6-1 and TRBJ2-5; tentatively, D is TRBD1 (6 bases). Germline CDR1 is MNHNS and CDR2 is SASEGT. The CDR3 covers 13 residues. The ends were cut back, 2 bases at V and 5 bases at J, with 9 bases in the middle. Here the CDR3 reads CASSENREETQYF. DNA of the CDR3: TGTGCCAGCAGTGAAAACAGGGAGGAGACCCAGTACTTC.

The CDR3, as DNA: TGTGCCATGATCTCGGGGATGGGCAATCAGCCCCAGCATTTT. It codes for CAMISGMGNQPQHF. This chain links TRBV30 with TRBJ1-5; D gene unclear. This CDR3 is 14 amino acids long. Trimming stripped 8 bases from V and 2 bases from J, with 16 bases between. From germline, CDR1 is GTSNPN and CDR2 SVGIG (reference sequence).